The T cell receptor (beta chain) under discussion was sequenced for a study of blood T cell repertoires in COVID-19. Authors' analysis steps: Reference gene primers were amplified, and this amplification served to estimate nucleated cell counts. Assay: immunoSEQ multiplex PCR; the TCRdb copy retains only in-frame clones and omits some. V, J and clone size were drawn from that table, and D and trimming were deduced from the DNA. Seen here are 200,000 to 300,000 clones, 85% to 90% observed once, and the top ten hold around 5.1%. V was shortened by 2 bases and J by 2 bases, with 11 bases between the two germline ends. Per the germline V gene, CDR1 is SGHRS and CDR2 is YFSETQ. This CDR3 spans 15 amino acids.

This sequence joins TRBV5-1 and TRBJ2-1, with TRBD1 as a possible D gene (6 bases). The sequence was collected from an older woman with COVID-19, enrolled during active disease. Sequenced: peripheral blood. CDR3 DNA: TGCGCCAGCAGCTTTACGACAGGAACCTACAATGAGCAGTTCTTC. Translated, it gives CASSFTTGTYNEQFF.